The subject of this entry is one T cell receptor beta chain. The target antigen is unknown. The sample comes from a study of cytomegalovirus exposure and HLA in healthy donors. Study results and caveats: The Asian-associated ancestry cluster reportedly had fewer N-insertions than the approximately 670-donor mean in a later analysis. A later analysis reported that several of the most significant clusters appeared to be linked to common viral pathogens, among them Epstein-Barr virus. Previous analysis showed most TCR beta V segments were productive about 87% or about 30% of the time.

Use of 60 Vbeta and 13 Jbeta primers characterized the PCR. Measured with immunoSEQ multiplex PCR; TCRdb has only the in-frame clones, and not every one. The sample yields about 160,000 clones, 80% seen once. The CDR3 has 15 residues. The germline gives CDR1 WNHNN, CDR2 SYGVQD (reference sequence). Losses at the gene ends were 0 bases for V and 3 bases for J; bases not matched to a gene: 3. Sequencing input: PBMCs. This TCR was recovered from a man younger than 30 in good health and CMV-seropositive. The V call is TRBV10-1, the J call TRBJ2-7; 9 positions agree with TRBD1. CDR3 region: CASSESGQGFYEQYF. The CDR3 DNA reads as TGCGCCAGCAGTGAGTCGGGACAGGGCTTCTACGAGCAGTACTTC.